The T cell receptor (beta chain) under discussion was sequenced for a study of beta chain features in type 1 diabetes. Expressed TCRB transcripts were sequenced because the isolated RNA had all been reverse transcribed beforehand. Average reads for naive, central memory and regulatory T cell samples were several million. Clones were read by immunoSEQ multiplex PCR, and TCRdb kept only the in-frame ones, dropping some. The repertoire holds roughly 140,000 clones, with around 8.5% as singletons. The length of the CDR3 is 13 residues. V was cut by 5 bases and J by 1 base, with 8 bases left in between. CDR1 and CDR2 from the germline V gene are SEHNR and FQNEAQ (reference sequence). As regards this clone: Its antigen is still unknown.

The study, taken as a whole, reports: There was a moderate but significant shortening of TCRB CDR3s in all four CD4+ subsets of Type 1 diabetes patients. There were fewer insertions and more deletions at the VDJ junctions of type 1 diabetes patients.

The chain employs TRBV7-9 and TRBJ2-5; D call uncertain. Sequenced sample: central memory CD4+ T cells from blood. This sequence was found in a man aged 18-30 years in good health. The CDR3 DNA reads TGTGCCAGCAGCCTCGCGCCCCAAGAGACCCAGTACTTC. Its translation: CASSLAPQETQYF.